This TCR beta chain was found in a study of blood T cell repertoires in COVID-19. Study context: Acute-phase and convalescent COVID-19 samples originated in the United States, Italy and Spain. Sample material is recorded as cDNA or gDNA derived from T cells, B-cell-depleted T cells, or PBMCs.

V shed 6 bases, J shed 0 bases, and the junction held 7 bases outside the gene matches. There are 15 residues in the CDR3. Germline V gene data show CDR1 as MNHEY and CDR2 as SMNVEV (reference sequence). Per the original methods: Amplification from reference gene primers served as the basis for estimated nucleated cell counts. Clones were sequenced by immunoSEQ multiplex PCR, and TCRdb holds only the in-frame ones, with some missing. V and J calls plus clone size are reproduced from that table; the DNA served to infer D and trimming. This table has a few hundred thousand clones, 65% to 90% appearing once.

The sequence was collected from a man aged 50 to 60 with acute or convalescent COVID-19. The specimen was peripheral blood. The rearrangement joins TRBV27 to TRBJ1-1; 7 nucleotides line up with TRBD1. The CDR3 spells CASSLRQGLNTEAFF. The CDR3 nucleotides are TGTGCCAGCAGCCTCAGACAGGGTCTGAACACTGAAGCTTTCTTT.